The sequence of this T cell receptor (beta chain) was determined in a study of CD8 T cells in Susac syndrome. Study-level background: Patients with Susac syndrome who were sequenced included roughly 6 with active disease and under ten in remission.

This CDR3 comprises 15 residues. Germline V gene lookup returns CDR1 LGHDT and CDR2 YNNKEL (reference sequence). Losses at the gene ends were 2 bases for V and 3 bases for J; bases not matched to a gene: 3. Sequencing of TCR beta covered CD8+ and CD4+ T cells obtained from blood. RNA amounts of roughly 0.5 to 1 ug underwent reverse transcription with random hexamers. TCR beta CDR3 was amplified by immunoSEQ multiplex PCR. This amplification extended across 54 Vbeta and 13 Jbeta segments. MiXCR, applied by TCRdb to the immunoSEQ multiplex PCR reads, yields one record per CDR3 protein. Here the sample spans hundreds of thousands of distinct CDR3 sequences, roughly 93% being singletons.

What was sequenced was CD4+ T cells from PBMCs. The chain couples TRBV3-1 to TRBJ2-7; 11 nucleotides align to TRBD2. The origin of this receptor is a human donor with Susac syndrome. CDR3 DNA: TGTGCCAGCAGCCAACTAGCGGGGGGCCACTACGAGCAGTACTTC. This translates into CASSQLAGGHYEQYF.